This T cell receptor beta chain emerged from a study of blood T cell repertoires in COVID-19. The authors' processing: Nucleated cell number was recorded as an estimate derived from reference gene primer amplification. The data were produced by immunoSEQ multiplex PCR, yet TCRdb's version contains in-frame clones alone and is incomplete. V and J calls plus clone size are reproduced from that table; the DNA served to infer D and trimming. This repertoire shows approximately 200,000 clones, over 80% found once; its top ten account for around 5.4%. The sample holds a few counts of this clone. Germline CDR1 and CDR2: SQVTM and ANQGSEA. CDR3 length: 12 residues. Trimming shortened V by 5 bases and J by 4 bases, and 12 bases separated the two germline ends.

V gene TRBV29-1 combines with J gene TRBJ2-7, with D perhaps TRBD2 (5 bases). This TCR was sampled from a human donor in a cohort sampled during active COVID-19. The sample consisted of peripheral blood. The CDR3 reads CSVTAPGYEQYF. DNA of the CDR3: TGCAGCGTTACAGCCCCGGGGTACGAGCAGTACTTC.